Sequencing of this T cell receptor beta chain was carried out in a study of T-cell reconstitution after alpha-beta-depleted transplantation in children. As regards this clonotype: With a much larger clone just one base away, this may be a read error.

For TCRbeta, the library was prepared with unique molecular identifiers. TCRdb ran MiXCR on the PCR reads and lists one entry per CDR3 protein. The table has 600,000 to 800,000 distinct CDR3 sequences, about an eighth seen once. The material sequenced was PBMCs, taken before TCRalphabeta/CD19-depleted stem cell transplant. This sequence originates from a girl aged 2 to 10 with congenital amegakaryocytic thrombocytopenia, due to receive a stem cell transplant.

The CDR3 loop reads CATSDSSGPNTGELLF. The CDR3 nucleotides read TGTGCCACCAGTGATTCGTCAGGCCCTAACACCGGGGAGCTGCTTTTT. The chain uses TRBV24-1 and TRBJ2-2, with D tentatively TRBD2 (5 bases). The CDR3 loop spans 16 amino acids. Germline V gene lookup returns CDR1 KGHDR and CDR2 SFDVKD.